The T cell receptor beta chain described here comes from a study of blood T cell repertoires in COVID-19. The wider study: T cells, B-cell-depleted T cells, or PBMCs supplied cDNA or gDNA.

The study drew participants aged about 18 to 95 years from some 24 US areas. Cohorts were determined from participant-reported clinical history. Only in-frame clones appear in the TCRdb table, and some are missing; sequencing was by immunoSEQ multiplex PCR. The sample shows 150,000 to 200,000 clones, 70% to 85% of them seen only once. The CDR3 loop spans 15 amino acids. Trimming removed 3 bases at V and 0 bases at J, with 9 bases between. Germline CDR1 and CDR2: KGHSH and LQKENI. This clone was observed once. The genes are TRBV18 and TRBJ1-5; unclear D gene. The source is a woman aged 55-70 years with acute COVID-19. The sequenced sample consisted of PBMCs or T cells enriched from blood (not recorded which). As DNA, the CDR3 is TGTGCCAGCTCACCGACACCGATTAGCAATCAGCCCCAGCATTTT. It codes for CASSPTPISNQPQHF.